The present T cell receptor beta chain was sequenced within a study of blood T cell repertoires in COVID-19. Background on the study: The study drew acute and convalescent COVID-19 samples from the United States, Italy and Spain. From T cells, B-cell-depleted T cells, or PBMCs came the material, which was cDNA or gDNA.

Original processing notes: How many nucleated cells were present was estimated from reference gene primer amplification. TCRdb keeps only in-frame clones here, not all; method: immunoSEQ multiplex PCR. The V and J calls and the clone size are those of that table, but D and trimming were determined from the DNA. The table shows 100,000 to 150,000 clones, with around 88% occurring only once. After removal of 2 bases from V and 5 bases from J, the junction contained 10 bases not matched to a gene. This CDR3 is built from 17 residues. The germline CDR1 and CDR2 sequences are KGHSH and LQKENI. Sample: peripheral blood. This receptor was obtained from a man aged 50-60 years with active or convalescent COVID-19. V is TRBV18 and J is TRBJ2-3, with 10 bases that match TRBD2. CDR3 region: CASSPSIAGGGRDTQYF. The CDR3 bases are TGTGCCAGCTCACCATCTATAGCGGGAGGAGGGAGAGATACGCAGTATTTT.